The clone carrying this TCR beta chain has more than one count but fewer than ten. Germline CDR1 reads SGHTA; CDR2 reads FQGNSA. The V end was cut by 2 bases, the J end by 6 bases, with 7 bases between. The CDR3 runs to 13 residues. The source of the sample is a study of T-cell reconstitution after alpha-beta-depleted transplantation in children. Unique molecular identifiers were used to barcode this TCRbeta library. TCRdb re-analysed the PCR reads in MiXCR, keeping a single row per CDR3 protein. The data show 400,000 to 500,000 distinct CDR3 sequences, 11% seen once. The chain employs TRBV7-2 and TRBJ2-2; tentative D call: TRBD2 (5 bases). Sequencing was performed on PBMCs from the stem cell graft donor, taken from the stem cell graft. This sequence was found in a human donor who donated a stem cell graft to a child with acute myeloid leukemia. The CDR3 coding sequence is TGTGCCAGCAGCTTATCCGGGGCCGGGGAGCTGTTTTTT. This translates into CASSLSGAGELFF.